This T cell receptor beta chain was captured in a study of cytomegalovirus exposure and HLA in healthy donors. General study results and limits: Later analysis suggested most CMV-associated TCR beta chains were HLA-restricted. What was likely a sequencing artifact was a cluster of highly shared sequence variants. In a later analysis, HLA-associated TCR beta chains were more clonally expanded than equally common others.

Participants comprised healthy donors of bone marrow. Of note for this clone: Its specificity is not known.

The PCR contained 60 Vbeta and 13 Jbeta primers. The data were produced by immunoSEQ multiplex PCR, yet TCRdb's version contains in-frame clones alone and is incomplete. This table has approximately 140,000 clones, more than 75% appearing once. Sequencing was carried out using PBMCs. The clonotype was recovered from a middle-aged man in good health and CMV-seronegative.

The CDR3 region has the DNA TGTGCCTGGATACATCAGGGGACCTACACAGATACGCAGTATTTT. Amino acid sequence: CAWIHQGTYTDTQYF. The chain links TRBV30 to TRBJ2-3; perhaps TRBD1 as D (6 bases). Trimming removed 4 bases at V and 2 bases at J, with 16 bases between. This CDR3 region has 15 residues. CDR1 is GTSNPN, CDR2 SVGIG, per germline (reference sequence).